Sequencing of this TCR beta chain was carried out in a study of cytomegalovirus exposure and HLA in healthy donors. As concerns this clone: What it binds is unknown.

The PCR employed 60 Vbeta primers together with 13 Jbeta primers. This table comes from immunoSEQ multiplex PCR, and its TCRdb copy is limited to in-frame clones, with some not included. This table holds approximately 150,000 clones, roughly 80% found once. V shed 4 bases and J 2 bases; nucleotides not matched to a gene: 3. Germline V gives CDR1 SQVTM, CDR2 ANQGSEA. CDR3 size: 13 residues. Study-wide findings and caveats: Researchers reported from a later analysis that most CMV-associated TCR beta chains appeared HLA-restricted.

The source material was PBMCs. This sequence joins TRBV29-1 and TRBJ2-7, with 9 bases matching TRBD2. This clonotype was obtained from a middle-aged woman in good health and CMV-seropositive. The CDR3: CSVGLAEPYEQYF. For the CDR3, the DNA is TGCAGCGTTGGACTAGCGGAACCCTACGAGCAGTACTTC.